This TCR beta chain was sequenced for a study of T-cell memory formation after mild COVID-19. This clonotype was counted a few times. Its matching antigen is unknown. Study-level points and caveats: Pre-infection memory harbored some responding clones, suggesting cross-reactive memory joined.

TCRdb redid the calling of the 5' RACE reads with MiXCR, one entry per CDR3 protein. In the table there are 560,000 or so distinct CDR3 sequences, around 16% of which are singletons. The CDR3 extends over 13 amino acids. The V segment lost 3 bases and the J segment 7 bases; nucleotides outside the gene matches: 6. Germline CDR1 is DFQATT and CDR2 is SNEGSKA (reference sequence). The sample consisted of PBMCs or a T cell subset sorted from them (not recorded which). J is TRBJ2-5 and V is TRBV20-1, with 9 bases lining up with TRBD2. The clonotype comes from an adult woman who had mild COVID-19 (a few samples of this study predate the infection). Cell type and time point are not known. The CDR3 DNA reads TGCAGTGCTAGGCTAGCGGGAATTGGGACCCAGTACTTC. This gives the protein CSARLAGIGTQYF.